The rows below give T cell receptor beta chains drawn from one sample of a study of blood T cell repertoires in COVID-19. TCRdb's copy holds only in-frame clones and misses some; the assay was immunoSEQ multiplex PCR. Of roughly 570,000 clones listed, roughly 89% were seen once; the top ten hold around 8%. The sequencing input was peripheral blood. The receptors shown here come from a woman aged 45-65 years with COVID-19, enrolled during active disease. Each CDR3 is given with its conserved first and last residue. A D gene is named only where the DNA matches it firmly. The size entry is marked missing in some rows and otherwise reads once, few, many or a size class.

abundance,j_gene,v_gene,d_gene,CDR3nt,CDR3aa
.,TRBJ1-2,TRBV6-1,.,TGTGCCAGCAGTGAAGCTCGCACAGCCTATGGCTACACCTTC,CASSEARTAYGYTF
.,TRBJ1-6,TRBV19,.,TGTGCCAGGATTAATCCGAATGGGGGGGCACCCTCACCCCTCCACTTT,CARINPNGGAPSPLHF
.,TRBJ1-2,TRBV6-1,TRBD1,TGTGCCAGCAGTGAGGCCGGGACAGGGTGGGATGGCTACACCTTC,CASSEAGTGWDGYTF
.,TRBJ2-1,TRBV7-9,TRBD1,TGTGCCAGCAGTAACCGGGACAGGAGCTACAATGAGCAGTTCTTC,CASSNRDRSYNEQFF
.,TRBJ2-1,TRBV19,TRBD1,TGTGCCAGTAGTGACGGGGACAGGGAGTACAATGAGCAGTTCTTC,CASSDGDREYNEQFF
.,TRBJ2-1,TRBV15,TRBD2,TGTGCCACCAGCCCTAGACTAGCGGGGTACAATGAGCAGTTCTTC,CATSPRLAGYNEQFF
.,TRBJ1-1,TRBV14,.,TGTGCCAGCAGCCAAGACACAGGGTTCACTGAAGCTTTCTTT,CASSQDTGFTEAFF
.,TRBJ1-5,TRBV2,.,TGTGCCAGCAGTGAGTGGTCTCTATGGTCCCAGCCCCAGCATTTT,CASSEWSLWSQPQHF
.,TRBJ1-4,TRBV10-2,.,TGCGCCAGCAGTGAGTGGGGAGGAATGGAGAATGAAAAACTGTTTTTT,CASSEWGGMENEKLFF
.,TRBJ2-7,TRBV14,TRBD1,TGTGCCAGCAGCCAAGGAACGGGACAGATCTACGAGCAGTACTTC,CASSQGTGQIYEQYF
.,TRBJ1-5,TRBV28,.,TGTGCCAGCAAAGGAGGGAACGATCAGCCCCAGCATTTT,CASKGGNDQPQHF
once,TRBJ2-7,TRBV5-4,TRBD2,TGTGCCAGCAGCCGCTTGGGACTAGCGGGGGATGACGAGCAGTACTTC,CASSRLGLAGDDEQYF
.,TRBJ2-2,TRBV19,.,TGTGCCAGTAGTATAGAAGCCGCCGGCGGGGAGCTGTTTTTT,CASSIEAAGGELFF
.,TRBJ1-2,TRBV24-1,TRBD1,TGTGCCACCAGCTCACCTCCACGAAGACAGGGCTATGGCTACACCTTC,CATSSPPRRQGYGYTF
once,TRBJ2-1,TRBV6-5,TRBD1,TGTGCCAGTCGGGCAGGGGGTAGGGGTGAGCAGTTCTTC,CASRAGGRGEQFF
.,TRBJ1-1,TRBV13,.,TGTGCCAGCAGCTTATTTTCTGAGTGGACTGAAGCTTTCTTT,CASSLFSEWTEAFF
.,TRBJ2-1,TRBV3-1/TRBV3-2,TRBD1,TGTGCCAGCAGCCACACAGGGGGTTATGAGCAGTTCTTC,CASSHTGGYEQFF
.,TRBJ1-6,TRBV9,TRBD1,TGTGCCAGTAGGGGGACAGGGGGAAGTTCACCCCTCCACTTT,CASRGTGGSSPLHF
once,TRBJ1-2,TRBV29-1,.,TGCAGCGTTCGCGGATGGACGGAGGTTGGCTACACCTTC,CSVRGWTEVGYTF
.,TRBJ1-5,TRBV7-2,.,TGTGCCAGCAGCTTACAGGGGAATAGCAATCAGCCCCAGCATTTT,CASSLQGNSNQPQHF
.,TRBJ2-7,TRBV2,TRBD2,TGTGCCAGCAGTGAAGGCCAGCGGGGAGCCCACGAGCAGTACTTC,CASSEGQRGAHEQYF
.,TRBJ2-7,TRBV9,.,TGTGCCAGCAGCGTAGATGGAGGGTCTTCCTACGAGCAGTACTTC,CASSVDGGSSYEQYF
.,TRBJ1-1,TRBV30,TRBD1,TGTGCCTGGAGTCCCCTGACAGGGGGCCGGACTGAAGCTTTCTTT,CAWSPLTGGRTEAFF
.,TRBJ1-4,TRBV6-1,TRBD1,TGTGCCAGCAGTGAAAGGACCAGGGGGCCTGGTAATGAAAAACTGTTTTTT,CASSERTRGPGNEKLFF
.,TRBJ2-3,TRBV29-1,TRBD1,TGCAGCGTTCGGGGAACGAATGGACAGGGGAGCACAGATACGCAGTATTTT,CSVRGTNGQGSTDTQYF
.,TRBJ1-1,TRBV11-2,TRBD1,TGTGCCAGCAGCGTGTATGCCGGGACAGGTCCCACTGAAGCTTTCTTT,CASSVYAGTGPTEAFF
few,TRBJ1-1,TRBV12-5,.,TGTGCTGCTAGGAGGGATTCGAACACTGAAGCTTTCTTT,CAARRDSNTEAFF
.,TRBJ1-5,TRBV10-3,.,TGTGCCATCAGTGAGGGGGAGGGTCAGCCCCAGCATTTT,CAISEGEGQPQHF
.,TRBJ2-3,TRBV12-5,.,TGTGCTAGTGGTTTGGTCCCCGGCACAGATACGCAGTATTTT,CASGLVPGTDTQYF